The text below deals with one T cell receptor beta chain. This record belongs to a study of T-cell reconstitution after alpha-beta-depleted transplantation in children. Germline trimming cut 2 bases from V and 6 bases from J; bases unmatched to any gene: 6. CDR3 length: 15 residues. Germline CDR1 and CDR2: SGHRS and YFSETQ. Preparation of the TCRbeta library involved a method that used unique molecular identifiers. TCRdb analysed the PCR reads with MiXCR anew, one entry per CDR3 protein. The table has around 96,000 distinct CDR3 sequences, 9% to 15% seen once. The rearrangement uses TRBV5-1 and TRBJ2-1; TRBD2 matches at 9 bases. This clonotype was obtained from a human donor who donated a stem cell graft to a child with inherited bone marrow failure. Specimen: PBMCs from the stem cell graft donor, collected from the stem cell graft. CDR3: CASSFFSGSPNEQFF. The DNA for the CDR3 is TGCGCCAGCAGCTTCTTTAGCGGGAGCCCCAATGAGCAGTTCTTC.